The source of this T cell receptor (beta chain) is a study of shared clonotypes between healthy human individuals. Profiling relied on immunoSEQ multiplex PCR, and the TCRdb table lists in-frame clones only, not all of them. Of about 1.5 million clones listed, around 97% are singletons. The length of the CDR3 is 13 residues. Looked up from germline, CDR1 is LNHDA and CDR2 is SQIVND (reference sequence). V was cut by 6 bases and J by 2 bases, with 10 bases left in between. The origin of this receptor is a man under 40 in good health. The chain is built from TRBV19 and TRBJ2-5; no reliable D call. Sequenced input: naive CD4+ T cells sorted from blood. The subset is: CD45RA+ positively selected. CDR3 sequence (DNA): TGTGCCAGTAGCCGAACACGGCAAGAGACCCAGTACTTC. Encoded protein: CASSRTRQETQYF. The entire variable domain, with the rest obtained from reference TRBV19 and TRBJ2-5, is as follows: DGGITQSPKYLFRKEGQNVTLSCEQNLNHDAMYWYRQDPGQGLRLIYYSQIVNDFQKGDIAEGYSVSREKKESFPLTVTSAQKNPTAFYLCASSRTRQETQYFGPGTRLLVL.